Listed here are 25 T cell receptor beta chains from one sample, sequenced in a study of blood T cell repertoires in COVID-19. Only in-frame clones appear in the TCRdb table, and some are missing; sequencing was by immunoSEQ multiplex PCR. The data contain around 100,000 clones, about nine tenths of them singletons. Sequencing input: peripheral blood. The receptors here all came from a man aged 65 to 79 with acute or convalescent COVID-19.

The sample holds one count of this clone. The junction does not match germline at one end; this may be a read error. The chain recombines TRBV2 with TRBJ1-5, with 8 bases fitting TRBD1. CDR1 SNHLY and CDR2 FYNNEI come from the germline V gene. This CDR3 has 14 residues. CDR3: CASREDRGYQPQHF. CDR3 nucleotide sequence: TGTGCCAGCAGGGAAGACAGGGGCTATCAGCCCCAGCATTTT.

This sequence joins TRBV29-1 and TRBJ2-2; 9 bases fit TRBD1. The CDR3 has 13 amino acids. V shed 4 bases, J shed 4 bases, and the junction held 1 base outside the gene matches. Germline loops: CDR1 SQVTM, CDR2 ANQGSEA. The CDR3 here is CSVGTGVTGELFF. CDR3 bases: TGCAGCGTTGGGACAGGGGTCACCGGGGAGCTGTTTTTT.

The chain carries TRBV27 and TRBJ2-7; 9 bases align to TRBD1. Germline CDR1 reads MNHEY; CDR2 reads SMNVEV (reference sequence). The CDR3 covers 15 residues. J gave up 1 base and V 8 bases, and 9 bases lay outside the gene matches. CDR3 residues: CASVGVGTGSYEQYF. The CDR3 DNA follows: TGTGCCAGCGTCGGGGTCGGGACAGGGTCCTACGAGCAGTACTTC.

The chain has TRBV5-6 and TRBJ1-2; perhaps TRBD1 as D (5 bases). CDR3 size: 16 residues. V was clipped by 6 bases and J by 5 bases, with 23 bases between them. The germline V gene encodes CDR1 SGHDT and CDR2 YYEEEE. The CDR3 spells CASKVVRARFGYGYTF. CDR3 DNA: TGTGCCAGCAAGGTGGTCAGGGCGAGATTTGGATATGGCTACACCTTC. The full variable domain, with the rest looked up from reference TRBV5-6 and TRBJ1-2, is DAGVTQSPTHLIKTRGQQVTLRCSPKSGHDTVSWYQQALGQGPQFIFQYYEEEERQRGNFPDRFSGHQFPNYSSELNVNALLLGDSALYLCASKVVRARFGYGYTFGSGTRLTVV.

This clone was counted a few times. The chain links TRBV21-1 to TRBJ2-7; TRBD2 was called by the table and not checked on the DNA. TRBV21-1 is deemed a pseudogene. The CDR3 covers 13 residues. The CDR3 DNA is TGTGCCAGCAGAAAGGGGACTCCCCACGAGCAGTACTTC. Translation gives CASRKGTPHEQYF.

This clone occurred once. In DNA, the CDR3 is TGTGCCAGCAGCCGAGACCGAACAGGCTACGAGCAGTACTTC. It encodes CASSRDRTGYEQYF. J is TRBJ2-7 and V is TRBV5-8, with D possibly matching TRBD1 (5 bases). The CDR3 contains 14 residues. Trimming took off 4 bases at V and 3 bases at J, with 14 bases between the two ends. The V gene's germline CDR1 is SGHTS and CDR2 YDEGEE.

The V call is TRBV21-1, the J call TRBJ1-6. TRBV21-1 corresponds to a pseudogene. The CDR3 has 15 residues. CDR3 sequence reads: CASSKEKSGNSPLHF. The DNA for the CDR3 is TGTGCCAGCAGCAAAGAGAAGAGCGGGAATTCACCCCTCCACTTT.

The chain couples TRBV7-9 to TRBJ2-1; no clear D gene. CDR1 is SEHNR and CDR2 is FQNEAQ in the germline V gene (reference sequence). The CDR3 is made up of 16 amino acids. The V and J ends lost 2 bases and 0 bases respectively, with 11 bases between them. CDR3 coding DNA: TGTGCCAGCAGCTTAACCGCTTTGAGCTCCTACAATGAGCAGTTCTTC. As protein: CASSLTALSSYNEQFF.

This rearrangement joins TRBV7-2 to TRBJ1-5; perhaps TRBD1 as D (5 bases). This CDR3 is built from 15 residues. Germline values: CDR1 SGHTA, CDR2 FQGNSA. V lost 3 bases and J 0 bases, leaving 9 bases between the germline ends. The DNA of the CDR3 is TGTGCCAGCAGCTTGGCGGGGCGTAGCAATCAGCCCCAGCATTTT. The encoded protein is CASSLAGRSNQPQHF.

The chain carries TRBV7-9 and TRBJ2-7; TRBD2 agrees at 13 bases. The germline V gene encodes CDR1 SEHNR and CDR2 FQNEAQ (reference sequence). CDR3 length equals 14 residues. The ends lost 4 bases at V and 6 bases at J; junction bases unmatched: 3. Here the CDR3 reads CASSSGTSGVEQYF. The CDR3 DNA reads TGTGCCAGCAGCTCGGGGACTAGCGGGGTCGAGCAGTACTTC. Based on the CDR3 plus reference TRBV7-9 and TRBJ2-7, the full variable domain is DTGVSQNPRHKITKRGQNVTFRCDPISEHNRLYWYRQTLGQGPEFLTYFQNEAQLEKSRLLSDRFSAERPKGSFSTLEIQRTEQGDSAMYLCASSSGTSGVEQYFGPGTRLTVT.

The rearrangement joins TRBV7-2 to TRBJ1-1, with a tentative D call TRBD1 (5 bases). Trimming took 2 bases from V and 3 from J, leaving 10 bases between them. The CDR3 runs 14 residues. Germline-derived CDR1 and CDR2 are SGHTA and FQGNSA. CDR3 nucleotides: TGTGCCAGCAGCTTATCCAGGGCGGACACTGAAGCTTTCTTT. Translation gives CASSLSRADTEAFF.

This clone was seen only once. The CDR3: CASSEYRQGYSGNTIYF. In DNA form, the CDR3 reads TGCGCCAGCAGTGAATACCGACAGGGATACTCTGGAAACACCATATATTTT. The chain is built from TRBV10-1 and TRBJ1-3; 7 bases agree with TRBD1. This CDR3 has 17 residues. Germline assignment: CDR1 WNHNN and CDR2 SYGVQD (reference sequence). The V gene end was trimmed by 3 bases and the J gene end by 0 bases; junction bases not matched to a gene: 8.

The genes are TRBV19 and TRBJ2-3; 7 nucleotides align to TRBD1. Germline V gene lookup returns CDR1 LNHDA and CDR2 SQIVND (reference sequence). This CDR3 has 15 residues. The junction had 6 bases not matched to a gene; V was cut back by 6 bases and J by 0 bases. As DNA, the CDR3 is TGTGCCAGTAGCCTCGGGACAGCTAGCACAGATACGCAGTATTTT. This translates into CASSLGTASTDTQYF.

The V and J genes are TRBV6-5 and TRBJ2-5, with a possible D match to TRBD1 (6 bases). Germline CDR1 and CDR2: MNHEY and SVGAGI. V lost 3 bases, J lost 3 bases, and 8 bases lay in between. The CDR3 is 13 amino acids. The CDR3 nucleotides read TGTGCCAGCAGTTATTCAGGGGAAGAGACCCAGTACTTC. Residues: CASSYSGEETQYF.

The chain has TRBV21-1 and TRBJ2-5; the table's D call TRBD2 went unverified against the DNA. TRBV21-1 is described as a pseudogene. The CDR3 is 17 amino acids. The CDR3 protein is CASSKRAGTRLLETQYF. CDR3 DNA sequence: TGTGCCAGCAGCAAACGCGCCGGGACTAGACTTTTGGAGACCCAGTACTTC.

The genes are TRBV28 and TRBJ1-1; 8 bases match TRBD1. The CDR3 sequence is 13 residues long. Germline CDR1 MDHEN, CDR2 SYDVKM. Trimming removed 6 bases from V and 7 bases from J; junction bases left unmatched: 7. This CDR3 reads CASSFTGGIEAFF. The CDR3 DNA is TGTGCCAGCAGCTTTACAGGGGGGATTGAAGCTTTCTTT.

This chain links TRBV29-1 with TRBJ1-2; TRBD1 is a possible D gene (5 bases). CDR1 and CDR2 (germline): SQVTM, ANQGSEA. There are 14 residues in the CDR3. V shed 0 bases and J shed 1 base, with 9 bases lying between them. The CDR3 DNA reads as TGCAGCGTTGAAGATCCAGACAGTAACTATGGCTACACCTTC. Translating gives CSVEDPDSNYGYTF.

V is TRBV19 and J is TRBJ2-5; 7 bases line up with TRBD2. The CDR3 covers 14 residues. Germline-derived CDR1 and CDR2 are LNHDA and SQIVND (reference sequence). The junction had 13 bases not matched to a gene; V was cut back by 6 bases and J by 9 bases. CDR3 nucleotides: TGTGCCAGTAGCCGGGACTACCTACCGGGGGCCCAGTACTTC. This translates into CASSRDYLPGAQYF.

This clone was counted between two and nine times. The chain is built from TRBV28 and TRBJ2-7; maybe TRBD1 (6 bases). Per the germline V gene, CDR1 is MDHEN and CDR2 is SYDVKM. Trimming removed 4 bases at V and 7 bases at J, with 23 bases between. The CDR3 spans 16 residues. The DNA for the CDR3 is TGTGCCAGCAGTTGGGTCTCAGACAGGACGGCGTGGGAGCAGTACTTC. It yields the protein CASSWVSDRTAWEQYF.

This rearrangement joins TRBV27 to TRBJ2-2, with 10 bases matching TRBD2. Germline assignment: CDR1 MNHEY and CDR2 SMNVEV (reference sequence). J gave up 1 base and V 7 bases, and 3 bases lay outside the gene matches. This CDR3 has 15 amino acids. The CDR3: CASNLAGVNTGELFF. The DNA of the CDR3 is TGTGCCAGCAACCTAGCGGGGGTGAACACCGGGGAGCTGTTTTTT.

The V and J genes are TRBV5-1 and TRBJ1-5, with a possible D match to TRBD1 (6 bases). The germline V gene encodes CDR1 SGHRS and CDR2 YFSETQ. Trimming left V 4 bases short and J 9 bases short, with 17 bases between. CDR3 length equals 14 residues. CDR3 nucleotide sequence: TGCGCCAGCAGCCTGACGGAAGGGGGTTCGCCCCAGCATTTT. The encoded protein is CASSLTEGGSPQHF. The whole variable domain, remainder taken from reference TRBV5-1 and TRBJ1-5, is KAGVTQTPRYLIKTRGQQVTLSCSPISGHRSVSWYQQTPGQGLQFLFEYFSETQRNKGNFPGRFSGRQFSNSRSEMNVSTLELGDSALYLCASSLTEGGSPQHFGDGTRLSIL.

The CDR3 DNA reads as TGTGCCAGCACCGACGGGGACTATGGCTACACCTTC. Its protein product is CASTDGDYGYTF. This sequence joins TRBV9 and TRBJ1-2; no clear D. This CDR3 is 12 amino acids long. Trimming removed 6 bases from V and 3 bases from J, with 9 bases in between. Germline V gene data show CDR1 as SGDLS and CDR2 as YYNGEE. The entire variable domain, with the rest obtained from reference TRBV9 and TRBJ1-2, is as follows: DSGVTQTPKHLITATGQRVTLRCSPRSGDLSVYWYQQSLDQGLQFLIQYYNGEERAKGNILERFSAQQFPDLHSELNLSSLELGDSALYFCASTDGDYGYTFGSGTRLTVV.

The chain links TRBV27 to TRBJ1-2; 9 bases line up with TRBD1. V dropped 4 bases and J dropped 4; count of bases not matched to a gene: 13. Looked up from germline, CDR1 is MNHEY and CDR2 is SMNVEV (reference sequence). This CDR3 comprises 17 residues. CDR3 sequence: CASSWDREADEPYGYTF. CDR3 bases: TGTGCCAGCAGTTGGGACAGGGAGGCCGATGAGCCCTATGGCTACACCTTC.

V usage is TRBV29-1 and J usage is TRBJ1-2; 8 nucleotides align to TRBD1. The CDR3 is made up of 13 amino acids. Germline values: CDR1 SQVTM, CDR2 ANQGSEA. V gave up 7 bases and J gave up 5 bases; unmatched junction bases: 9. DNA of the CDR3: TGCAGCGGGCTAGACAGGGGAGAGTATGGCTACACCTTC. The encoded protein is CSGLDRGEYGYTF.

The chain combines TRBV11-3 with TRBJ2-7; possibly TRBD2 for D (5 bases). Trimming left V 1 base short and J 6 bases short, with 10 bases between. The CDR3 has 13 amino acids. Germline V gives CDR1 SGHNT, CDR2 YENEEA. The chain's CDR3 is CASSLGRGREQYF. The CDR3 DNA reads TGTGCCAGCAGCTTAGGTCGGGGTCGCGAGCAGTACTTC.